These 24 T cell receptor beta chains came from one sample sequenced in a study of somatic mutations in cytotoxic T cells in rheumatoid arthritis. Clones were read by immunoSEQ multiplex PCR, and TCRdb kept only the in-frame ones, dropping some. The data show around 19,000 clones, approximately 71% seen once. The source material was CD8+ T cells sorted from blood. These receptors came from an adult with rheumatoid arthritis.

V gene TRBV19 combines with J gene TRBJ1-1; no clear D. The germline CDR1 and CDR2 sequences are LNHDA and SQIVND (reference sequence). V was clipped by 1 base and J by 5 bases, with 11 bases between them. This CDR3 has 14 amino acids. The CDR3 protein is CASSIGGPGTEAFF. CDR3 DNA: TGTGCCAGTAGTATAGGGGGTCCGGGGACTGAAGCTTTCTTT.

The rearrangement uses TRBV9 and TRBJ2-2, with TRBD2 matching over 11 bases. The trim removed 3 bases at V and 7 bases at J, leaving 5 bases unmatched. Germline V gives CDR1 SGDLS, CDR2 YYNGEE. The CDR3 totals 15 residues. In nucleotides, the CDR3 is TGTGCCAGCAGCGGTAGCGGGGGGGCCGGCGGGGAGCTGTTTTTT. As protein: CASSGSGGAGGELFF. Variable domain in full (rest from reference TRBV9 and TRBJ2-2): DSGVTQTPKHLITATGQRVTLRCSPRSGDLSVYWYQQSLDQGLQFLIQYYNGEERAKGNILERFSAQQFPDLHSELNLSSLELGDSALYFCASSGSGGAGGELFFGEGSRLTVL.

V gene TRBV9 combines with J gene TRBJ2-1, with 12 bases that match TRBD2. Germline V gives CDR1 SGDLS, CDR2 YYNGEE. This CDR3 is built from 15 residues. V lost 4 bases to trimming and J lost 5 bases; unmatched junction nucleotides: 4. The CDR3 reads CASSPLAGGNNEQFF. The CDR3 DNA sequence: TGTGCCAGCAGCCCACTAGCGGGGGGTAACAATGAGCAGTTCTTC.

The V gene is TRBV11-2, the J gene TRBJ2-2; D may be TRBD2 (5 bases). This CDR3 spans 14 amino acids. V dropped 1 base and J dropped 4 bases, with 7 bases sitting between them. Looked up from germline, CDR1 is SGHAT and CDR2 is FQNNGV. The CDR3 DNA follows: TGTGCCAGCAGCTTAGTGGAGGTCACCGGGGAGCTGTTTTTT. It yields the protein CASSLVEVTGELFF. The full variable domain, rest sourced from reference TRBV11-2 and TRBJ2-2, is EAGVAQSPRYKIIEKRQSVAFWCNPISGHATLYWYQQILGQGPKLLIQFQNNGVVDDSQLPKDRFSAERLKGVDSTLKIQPAKLEDSAVYLCASSLVEVTGELFFGEGSRLTVL.

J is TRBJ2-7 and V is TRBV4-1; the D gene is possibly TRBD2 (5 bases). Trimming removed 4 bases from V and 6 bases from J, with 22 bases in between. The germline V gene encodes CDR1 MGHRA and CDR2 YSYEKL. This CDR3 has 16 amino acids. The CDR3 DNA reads TGCGCCAGCAGCCTGGCCGAGGGCGGAGTTTCATTCGAGCAGTACTTC. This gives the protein CASSLAEGGVSFEQYF.

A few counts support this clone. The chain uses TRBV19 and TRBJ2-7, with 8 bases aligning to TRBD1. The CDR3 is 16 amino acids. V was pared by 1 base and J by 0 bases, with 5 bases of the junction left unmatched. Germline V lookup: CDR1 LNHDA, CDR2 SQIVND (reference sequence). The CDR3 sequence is CASSIGPGQASYEQYF. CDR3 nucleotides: TGTGCCAGTAGTATAGGTCCGGGACAGGCCTCCTACGAGCAGTACTTC.

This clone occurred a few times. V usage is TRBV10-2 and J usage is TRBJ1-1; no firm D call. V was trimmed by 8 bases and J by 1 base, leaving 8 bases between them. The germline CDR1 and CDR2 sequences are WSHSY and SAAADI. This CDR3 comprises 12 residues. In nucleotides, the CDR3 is TGCGCCAGCCTGGGTCCGAACACTGAAGCTTTCTTT. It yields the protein CASLGPNTEAFF.

DNA for the CDR3: TGTGCCAGCAGTGCCGGACAGGGAGTGTATGGCTACACCTTC. Protein sequence: CASSAGQGVYGYTF. The V call is TRBV2, the J call TRBJ1-2; 8 bases match TRBD1. CDR3 length: 14 amino acids. The V segment lost 4 bases and the J segment 5 bases; nucleotides outside the gene matches: 6. Germline V gene lookup returns CDR1 SNHLY and CDR2 FYNNEI.

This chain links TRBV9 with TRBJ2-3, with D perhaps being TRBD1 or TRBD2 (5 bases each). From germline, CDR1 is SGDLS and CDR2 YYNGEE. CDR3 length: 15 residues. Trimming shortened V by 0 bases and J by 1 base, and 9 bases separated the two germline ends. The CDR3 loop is CASSVGGVGTDTQYF. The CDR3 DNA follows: TGTGCCAGCAGCGTAGGAGGGGTTGGCACAGATACGCAGTATTTT. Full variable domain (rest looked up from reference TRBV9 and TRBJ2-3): DSGVTQTPKHLITATGQRVTLRCSPRSGDLSVYWYQQSLDQGLQFLIQYYNGEERAKGNILERFSAQQFPDLHSELNLSSLELGDSALYFCASSVGGVGTDTQYFGPGTRLTVL.

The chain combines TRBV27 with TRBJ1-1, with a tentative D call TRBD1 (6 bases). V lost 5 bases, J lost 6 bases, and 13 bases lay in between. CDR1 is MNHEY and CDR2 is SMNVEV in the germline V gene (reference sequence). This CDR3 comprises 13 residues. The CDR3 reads CASSPQGLPEAFF. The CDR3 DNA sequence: TGTGCCAGCAGTCCTCAGGGGCTACCTGAAGCTTTCTTT.

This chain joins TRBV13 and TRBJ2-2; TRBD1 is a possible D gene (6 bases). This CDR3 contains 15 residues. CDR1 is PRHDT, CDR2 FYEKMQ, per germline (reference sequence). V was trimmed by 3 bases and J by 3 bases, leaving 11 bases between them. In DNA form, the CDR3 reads TGTGCCAGCAGCTTCGAGACAGGTGACACCGGGGAGCTGTTTTTT. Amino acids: CASSFETGDTGELFF.

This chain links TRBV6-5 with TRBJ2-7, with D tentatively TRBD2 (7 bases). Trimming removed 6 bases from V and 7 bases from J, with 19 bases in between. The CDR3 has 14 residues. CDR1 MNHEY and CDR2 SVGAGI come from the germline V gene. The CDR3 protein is CASSPPGGAREQYF. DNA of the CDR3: TGTGCCAGCAGCCCCCCTGGGGGGGCGCGGGAGCAGTACTTC.

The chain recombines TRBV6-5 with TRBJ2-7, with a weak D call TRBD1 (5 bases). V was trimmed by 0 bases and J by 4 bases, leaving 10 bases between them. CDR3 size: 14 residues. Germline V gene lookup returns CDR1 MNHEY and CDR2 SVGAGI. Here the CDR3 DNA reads TGTGCCAGCAGTTACTCTGGACAAGAATACGAGCAGTACTTC. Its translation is CASSYSGQEYEQYF.

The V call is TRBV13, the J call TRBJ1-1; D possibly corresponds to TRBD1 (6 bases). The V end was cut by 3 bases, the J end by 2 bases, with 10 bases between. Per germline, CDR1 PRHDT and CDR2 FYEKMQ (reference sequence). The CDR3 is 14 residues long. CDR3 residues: CASSFADSNTEAFF. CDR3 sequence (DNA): TGTGCCAGCAGCTTCGCGGACAGCAACACTGAAGCTTTCTTT.

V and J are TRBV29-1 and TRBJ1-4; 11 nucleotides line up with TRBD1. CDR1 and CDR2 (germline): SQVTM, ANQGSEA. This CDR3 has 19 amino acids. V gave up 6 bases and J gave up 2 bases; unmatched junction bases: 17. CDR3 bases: TGCAGCGTGCTAACTGGACAGGGGGCGGCAAGCGGTACTAATGAAAAACTGTTTTTT. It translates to CSVLTGQGAASGTNEKLFF.

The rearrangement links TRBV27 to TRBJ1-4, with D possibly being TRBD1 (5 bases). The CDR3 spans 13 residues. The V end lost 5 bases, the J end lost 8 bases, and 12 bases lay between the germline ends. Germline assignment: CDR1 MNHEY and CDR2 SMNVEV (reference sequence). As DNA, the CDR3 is TGTGCCAGCAGTCCAGGGACGGAGGAAAAACTGTTTTTT. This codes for CASSPGTEEKLFF.

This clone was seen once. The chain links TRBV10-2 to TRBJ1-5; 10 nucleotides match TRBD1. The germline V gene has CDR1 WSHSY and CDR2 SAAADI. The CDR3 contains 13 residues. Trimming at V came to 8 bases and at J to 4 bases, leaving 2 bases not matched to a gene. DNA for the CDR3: TGCGCCAGCGGGGGACAGGGGAATCAGCCCCAGCATTTT. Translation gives CASGGQGNQPQHF.

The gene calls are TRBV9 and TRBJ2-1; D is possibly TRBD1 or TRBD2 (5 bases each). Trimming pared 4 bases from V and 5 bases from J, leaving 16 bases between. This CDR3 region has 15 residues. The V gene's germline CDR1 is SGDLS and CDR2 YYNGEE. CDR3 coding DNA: TGTGCCAGCAGCATCGCCGGGACCGTCCACAATGAGCAGTTCTTC. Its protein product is CASSIAGTVHNEQFF.

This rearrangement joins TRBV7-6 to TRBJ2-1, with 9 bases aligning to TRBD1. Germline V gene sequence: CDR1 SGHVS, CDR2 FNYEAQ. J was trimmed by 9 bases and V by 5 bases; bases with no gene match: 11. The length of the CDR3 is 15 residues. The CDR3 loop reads CASSPGTGNVGEQFF. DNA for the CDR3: TGTGCCAGCAGCCCCGGGACAGGGAACGTCGGTGAGCAGTTCTTC.

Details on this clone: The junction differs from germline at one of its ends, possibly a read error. CDR3: CASSLGGGTYEQYF. In DNA form, the CDR3 reads TGTGCTAGCAGCTTGGGGGGAGGGACCTACGAGCAGTACTTC. J is TRBJ2-7 and V is TRBV7-7; TRBD2 agrees at 7 bases. This CDR3 spans 14 amino acids. CDR1 and CDR2 from the germline V gene are SSHAT and FNYEAQ (reference sequence).

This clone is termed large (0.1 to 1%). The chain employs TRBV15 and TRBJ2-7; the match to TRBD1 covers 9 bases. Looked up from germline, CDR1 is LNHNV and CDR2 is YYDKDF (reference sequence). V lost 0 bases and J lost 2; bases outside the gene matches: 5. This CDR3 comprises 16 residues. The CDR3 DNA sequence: TGTGCCACCAGCAGAGATCTGGACAGGGGAGCCTACGAGCAGTACTTC. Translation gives CATSRDLDRGAYEQYF.

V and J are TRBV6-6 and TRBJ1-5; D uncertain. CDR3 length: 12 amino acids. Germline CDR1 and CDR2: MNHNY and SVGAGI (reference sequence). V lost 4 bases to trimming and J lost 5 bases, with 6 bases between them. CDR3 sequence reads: CASSSPYQPQHF. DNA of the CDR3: TGTGCCAGCAGTTCCCCGTATCAGCCCCAGCATTTT.

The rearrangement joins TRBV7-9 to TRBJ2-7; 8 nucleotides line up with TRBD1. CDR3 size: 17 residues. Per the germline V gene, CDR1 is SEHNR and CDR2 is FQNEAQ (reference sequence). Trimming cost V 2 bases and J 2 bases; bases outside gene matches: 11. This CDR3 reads CASSLPKGTGGTYEQYF. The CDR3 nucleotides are TGTGCCAGCAGCTTACCCAAGGGGACAGGCGGGACCTACGAGCAGTACTTC.

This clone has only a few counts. The CDR3 coding sequence is TGTGCCAGCAGCTCCGGGACGTATCAAGGTCAGCCCCAGCATTTT. Translated, it gives CASSSGTYQGQPQHF. The gene calls are TRBV7-6 and TRBJ1-5, with D perhaps matching TRBD1 (5 bases). V was clipped by 4 bases and J by 6 bases, with 16 bases between them. The CDR3 is 15 residues long. The germline V gene has CDR1 SGHVS and CDR2 FNYEAQ.